Listed here are 10 T cell receptor beta chains from one sample, sequenced in a study of siplizumab effects on memory and regulatory T cells. Clones were read by immunoSEQ multiplex PCR, and TCRdb kept only the in-frame ones, dropping some. The sample contains under 85,000 clones, around nine tenths of which appear only once. Sequenced sample: Tregs sorted from blood. Every receptor here comes from a human donor in good health.

This chain links TRBV18 with TRBJ1-5; D uncertain. Germline CDR1 and CDR2: KGHSH and LQKENI. The ends were cut back, 4 bases at V and 3 bases at J, with 13 bases in the middle. This CDR3 comprises 15 residues. The CDR3 here is CASSQLRASNQPQHF. The CDR3 DNA sequence: TGTGCCAGCTCACAACTACGCGCTTCCAATCAGCCCCAGCATTTT.

The chain employs TRBV28 and TRBJ2-7; 12 nucleotides line up with TRBD2. J lost 2 bases, V lost 7 bases, and 6 bases had no gene match. The CDR3 extends over 15 amino acids. Germline V gene data show CDR1 as MDHEN and CDR2 as SYDVKM. CDR3 protein: CASNSRTSGAYEQYF. The CDR3 bases are TGTGCCAGCAATTCGCGGACTAGCGGGGCCTACGAGCAGTACTTC.

The chain employs TRBV6-1 and TRBJ2-3, with 9 nucleotides matching TRBD2. Germline V lookup: CDR1 MNHNS, CDR2 SASEGT. The CDR3 extends over 15 amino acids. V was pared by 5 bases and J by 0 bases, with 3 bases of the junction left unmatched. The CDR3 nucleotides are TGTGCCAGCAGTTTCGGACTAGCGAGCACAGATACGCAGTATTTT. This encodes CASSFGLASTDTQYF.

The chain combines TRBV5-6 with TRBJ2-7; 8 bases fit TRBD2. V shed 1 base, J shed 6 bases, and the junction held 12 bases outside the gene matches. The length of the CDR3 is 16 residues. CDR1 and CDR2 from the germline V gene are SGHDT and YYEEEE. Here the CDR3 reads CASSLSPGLGSGEQYF. The CDR3 nucleotides read TGTGCCAGCAGCTTGTCCCCGGGACTAGGCAGCGGCGAGCAGTACTTC. Full variable domain (missing parts from reference TRBV5-6 and TRBJ2-7): DAGVTQSPTHLIKTRGQQVTLRCSPKSGHDTVSWYQQALGQGPQFIFQYYEEEERQRGNFPDRFSGHQFPNYSSELNVNALLLGDSALYLCASSLSPGLGSGEQYFGPGTRLTVT.

This clone was seen a single time. The rearrangement links TRBV28 to TRBJ1-2, with D possibly TRBD1 on 5 matching bases. V was pared by 6 bases and J by 4 bases, with 12 bases between. This CDR3 contains 13 residues. Germline CDR1 and CDR2: MDHEN and SYDVKM. DNA for the CDR3: TGTGCCAGCAGCCCCGGGACGGTCTATGGCTACACCTTC. Amino acids: CASSPGTVYGYTF.

This chain joins TRBV11-3 and TRBJ2-3; 7 positions match TRBD2. The CDR3 loop spans 15 amino acids. In germline, CDR1 is SGHNT, CDR2 YENEEA. V trimming: 5 bases; J trimming: 3 bases; junction bases outside the gene matches: 8. CDR3 sequence reads: CASSPRGGSTDTQYF. In DNA, the CDR3 is TGTGCCAGCAGCCCGAGGGGCGGGAGTACAGATACGCAGTATTTT.

The rearrangement links TRBV30 to TRBJ2-2, with D possibly TRBD2 on 6 matching bases. The CDR3 has 14 amino acids. Germline CDR1 reads GTSNPN; CDR2 reads SVGIG (reference sequence). Deletions cut 0 bases from V and 4 bases from J, with 9 bases between. In DNA form, the CDR3 reads TGTGCCTGGAGTGTACGGCGGGGCACCGGGGAGCTGTTTTTT. Amino acids: CAWSVRRGTGELFF. Full variable domain (outside the CDR3, taken from reference TRBV30 and TRBJ2-2): SQTIHQWPATLVQPVGSPLSLECTVEGTSNPNLYWYRQAAGRGLQLLFYSVGIGQISSEVPQNLSASRPQDRQFILSSKKLLLSDSGFYLCAWSVRRGTGELFFGEGSRLTVL.

The V call is TRBV11-3, the J call TRBJ2-3, with TRBD2 as a possible D gene (7 bases). CDR1 is SGHNT, CDR2 YENEEA, per germline. The CDR3 consists of 16 residues. Trimming removed 3 bases from V and 3 bases from J, with 16 bases in between. CDR3 DNA: TGTGCCAGCAGCTTCATAGGGGGGGGCAAAACAGATACGCAGTATTTT. It specifies CASSFIGGGKTDTQYF. The full variable domain, in which reference TRBV11-3 and TRBJ2-3 provide the parts outside the CDR3, is EAGVVQSPRYKIIEKKQPVAFWCNPISGHNTLYWYLQNLGQGPELLIRYENEEAVDDSQLPKDRFSAERLKGVDSTLKIQPAELGDSAVYLCASSFIGGGKTDTQYFGPGTRLTVL.

This rearrangement joins TRBV7-9 to TRBJ2-2; 9 bases fit TRBD2. The CDR3 sequence is 14 residues long. J gave up 10 bases and V 7 bases, and 10 bases lay outside the gene matches. The germline V gene has CDR1 SEHNR and CDR2 FQNEAQ (reference sequence). Written as DNA, the CDR3 is TGTGCCAGCACCATCGCGGGAGGGGACGCGGAGCTGTTTTTT. This sequence encodes CASTIAGGDAELFF.

The chain uses TRBV7-9 and TRBJ2-7; D is ambiguous. The germline V gene encodes CDR1 SEHNR and CDR2 FQNEAQ (reference sequence). This CDR3 is built from 12 residues. V was trimmed by 2 bases and J by 3 bases, leaving 5 bases between them. CDR3 residues: CASSLWGYEQYF. DNA for the CDR3: TGTGCCAGCAGCTTATGGGGCTACGAGCAGTACTTC. Full variable domain (rest looked up from reference TRBV7-9 and TRBJ2-7): DTGVSQNPRHKITKRGQNVTFRCDPISEHNRLYWYRQTLGQGPEFLTYFQNEAQLEKSRLLSDRFSAERPKGSFSTLEIQRTEQGDSAMYLCASSLWGYEQYFGPGTRLTVT.